What follows is one T cell receptor beta chain and its context. Original data processing: Nucleated cell counts were estimated from reference gene primer amplification. Assay: immunoSEQ multiplex PCR; the TCRdb copy retains only in-frame clones and omits some. V and J calls and clone size come straight from that table; D and trimming were deduced from the DNA. The top ten clones hold over 3.5% of a sample with fewer than 250,000 clones, roughly 82% of them seen once. CDR3 size: 15 residues. Germline lookup yields CDR1 MNHNY and CDR2 SVGAGI (reference sequence). Trimming took 6 bases from V and 1 from J; bases not matched to a gene: 6. These data originate in a study of blood T cell repertoires in COVID-19. Study summary: There were acute and convalescent COVID-19 samples, and they came from the United States, Italy and Spain. Sample material is recorded as cDNA or gDNA derived from T cells, B-cell-depleted T cells, or PBMCs.

The sample was peripheral blood. This sequence was found in a woman in her sixties or seventies with acute or convalescent COVID-19. The gene calls are TRBV6-6 and TRBJ2-7; 10 bases map to TRBD1. CDR3 loop: CASRTGTGASYEQYF. The CDR3 DNA reads TGTGCCAGCAGAACCGGGACAGGGGCTTCCTACGAGCAGTACTTC.